The next 25 T cell receptor beta chains were all read from a single sample in a study of T cell responses to AZD1222 COVID-19 vaccine. TCRdb's table, derived via immunoSEQ multiplex PCR, lists solely in-frame clones and lacks some. The sample consists of about 59,000 clones, 80% to 90% of them appearing once. The sequencing used peripheral blood, collected 28 days after the second AZD1222 dose. The receptors originated from an adult who received the AZD1222 COVID-19 vaccine.

V usage is TRBV19 and J usage is TRBJ2-5; no clear D gene. Germline V lookup: CDR1 LNHDA, CDR2 SQIVND (reference sequence). Deletions cut 1 base from V and 1 base from J, with 10 bases between. This CDR3 spans 15 amino acids. In DNA, the CDR3 is TGTGCCAGTAGTATAGGGGTGGGCGGCCAAGAGACCCAGTACTTC. Its protein product is CASSIGVGGQETQYF. Full variable domain (remainder filled in from reference TRBV19 and TRBJ2-5): DGGITQSPKYLFRKEGQNVTLSCEQNLNHDAMYWYRQDPGQGLRLIYYSQIVNDFQKGDIAEGYSVSREKKESFPLTVTSAQKNPTAFYLCASSIGVGGQETQYFGPGTRLLVL.

This clone appeared once. The chain has TRBV12-3 or TRBV12-4 and TRBJ2-4, with a weak D call TRBD1 (6 bases). The ends were cut back, 2 bases at V and 9 bases at J, with 11 bases in the middle. The CDR3 runs 13 residues. CDR3 sequence: CASSLLQGSIQYF. In DNA, the CDR3 is TGTGCCAGCAGTTTACTACAGGGATCCATTCAGTACTTC.

The chain employs TRBV7-8 and TRBJ2-7; 7 bases are a match to TRBD1. This CDR3 has 15 residues. Germline CDR1 is SGHVS and CDR2 is FQNEAQ. V dropped 3 bases and J dropped 3; count of bases not matched to a gene: 8. CDR3 in amino acids: CASSFSETGDYEQYF. The CDR3 DNA is TGTGCCAGCAGCTTCTCGGAAACAGGGGACTACGAGCAGTACTTC.

The rearrangement links TRBV6-5 to TRBJ1-5, with TRBD1 as a possible D gene (5 bases). Trimming shortened V by 10 bases and J by 5 bases, and 15 bases separated the two germline ends. Germline CDR1 reads MNHEY; CDR2 reads SVGAGI. The CDR3 consists of 13 residues. The CDR3 region has the DNA TGTGCCACCTCAGACAGCTTCGATCAGCCCCAGCATTTT. This sequence encodes CATSDSFDQPQHF.

The chain is built from TRBV5-4 and TRBJ2-7; 8 bases align to TRBD2. Germline values: CDR1 SGHNT, CDR2 YYREEE (reference sequence). With V trimmed by 2 bases and J by 3 bases, 7 bases remained unmatched. This CDR3 spans 15 amino acids. CDR3 residues: CASSFSTSGIYEQYF. The CDR3 DNA follows: TGTGCCAGCAGCTTTTCCACTAGCGGTATCTACGAGCAGTACTTC.

J is TRBJ2-3 and V is TRBV9; D not certain. Trimming left V 0 bases short and J 0 bases short, with 8 bases between. The germline CDR1 and CDR2 sequences are SGDLS and YYNGEE. The CDR3 runs 15 residues. Here the CDR3 reads CASSVGVGSTDTQYF. The CDR3 DNA sequence: TGTGCCAGCAGCGTAGGGGTGGGAAGCACAGATACGCAGTATTTT. Filled out from reference TRBV9 and TRBJ2-3, the complete variable domain reads DSGVTQTPKHLITATGQRVTLRCSPRSGDLSVYWYQQSLDQGLQFLIQYYNGEERAKGNILERFSAQQFPDLHSELNLSSLELGDSALYFCASSVGVGSTDTQYFGPGTRLTVL.

The gene calls are TRBV7-2 and TRBJ1-2; tentatively, D is TRBD1 (6 bases). The germline V and J ends were trimmed by 4 bases and 7 bases, with 19 bases remaining between them. This CDR3 spans 15 amino acids. Looked up from germline, CDR1 is SGHTA and CDR2 is FQGNSA. This chain's CDR3 is CASSSRHTGSSGYTF. The CDR3 DNA sequence: TGTGCCAGCAGCTCACGCCACACAGGGTCGAGTGGCTACACCTTC.

The chain combines TRBV5-1 with TRBJ1-1; tentative D call: TRBD1 (5 bases). CDR1 is SGHRS and CDR2 is YFSETQ in the germline V gene. Trimming took 0 bases from V and 4 from J, leaving 16 bases between them. This CDR3 has 16 residues. Here the CDR3 reads CASSLALVGAPTEAFF. In DNA form, the CDR3 reads TGCGCCAGCAGCTTGGCGCTAGTCGGGGCTCCCACTGAAGCTTTCTTT.

J is TRBJ2-7 and V is TRBV30; 8 nucleotides line up with TRBD1. The junction had 10 bases not matched to a gene; V was cut back by 1 base and J by 5 bases. The CDR3 extends over 15 amino acids. Germline CDR1 and CDR2: GTSNPN and SVGIG (reference sequence). The CDR3 DNA sequence: TGTGCCTGGAGTGGGGGAAGGACAGGGTGGGACGAGCAGTACTTC. Translating gives CAWSGGRTGWDEQYF.

J is TRBJ1-2 and V is TRBV11-2; a weak D match, TRBD1 (5 bases). Trimming stripped 0 bases from V and 3 bases from J, with 11 bases between. Germline values: CDR1 SGHAT, CDR2 FQNNGV. This CDR3 spans 15 amino acids. This CDR3 is CASSLDGGGDYGYTF. The CDR3 bases are TGTGCCAGCAGCTTAGATGGGGGGGGAGACTATGGCTACACCTTC.

V gene TRBV21-1 combines with J gene TRBJ2-1. TRBV21-1 is noted as a pseudogene. This CDR3 spans 20 amino acids. The CDR3 reads CASSDSLGQGPPWRYNEQFF. DNA of the CDR3: TGTGCCAGCAGCGATTCTCTGGGGCAGGGACCCCCATGGAGGTACAATGAGCAGTTCTTC.

V is TRBV2 and J is TRBJ1-2; the D gene is possibly TRBD1 (5 bases). Trimming removed 7 bases at V and 2 bases at J, with 11 bases between. Germline loops: CDR1 SNHLY, CDR2 FYNNEI. The CDR3 has 13 amino acids. CDR3 nucleotides: TGTGCCAGCACGACCGACAGAAACTATGGCTACACCTTC. Translated: CASTTDRNYGYTF.

The chain couples TRBV15 to TRBJ1-4, with unresolved D. Germline V gene lookup returns CDR1 LNHNV and CDR2 YYDKDF (reference sequence). The V end lost 3 bases, the J end lost 5 bases, and 7 bases lay between the germline ends. The CDR3 is 13 residues long. CDR3: CATSRANNEKLFF. CDR3 DNA sequence: TGTGCCACCAGCAGGGCAAACAATGAAAAACTGTTTTTT. Variable domain in full (rest from reference TRBV15 and TRBJ1-4): DAMVIQNPRYQVTQFGKPVTLSCSQTLNHNVMYWYQQKSSQAPKLLFHYYDKDFNNEADTPDNFQSRRPNTSFCFLDIRSPGLGDTAMYLCATSRANNEKLFFGSGTQLSVL.

This chain joins TRBV5-4 and TRBJ1-1, with D unclear. The germline CDR1 and CDR2 sequences are SGHNT and YYREEE (reference sequence). The CDR3 length is 14 residues. V was cut by 4 bases and J by 6 bases, with 16 bases left in between. CDR3 protein: CASSLENPGAEAFF. CDR3 nucleotide sequence: TGTGCCAGCAGCCTGGAGAACCCCGGAGCTGAAGCTTTCTTT.

This chain links TRBV5-1 with TRBJ1-1, with 7 bases that match TRBD1. This CDR3 comprises 12 residues. Trimming took 5 bases from V and 5 from J; bases not matched to a gene: 3. CDR1 is SGHRS and CDR2 is YFSETQ in the germline V gene. The CDR3 DNA reads as TGCGCCAGCAGTCCAGGGGGAACTGAAGCTTTCTTT. This encodes CASSPGGTEAFF.

The chain joins TRBV10-2 to TRBJ2-2; 10 bases align to TRBD2. The V segment lost 8 bases and the J segment 6 bases; nucleotides outside the gene matches: 6. This CDR3 contains 14 residues. From germline, CDR1 is WSHSY and CDR2 SAAADI. In nucleotides, the CDR3 is TGCGCCAGCTCCCTAGCGGGAGCCCCCGGGGAGCTGTTTTTT. Its translation is CASSLAGAPGELFF.

This rearrangement joins TRBV14 to TRBJ2-1; D may be TRBD2 (6 bases). The CDR3 length is 19 residues. Germline CDR1 and CDR2: SGHDN and FVKESK. Trimming stripped 0 bases from V and 8 bases from J, with 26 bases between. The CDR3 loop is CASSQDVLGQGRASDEQFF. In DNA, the CDR3 is TGTGCCAGCAGCCAAGATGTGCTAGGGCAGGGTCGGGCTAGCGATGAGCAGTTCTTC.

The gene calls are TRBV3-1 (or the pseudogene TRBV3-2) and TRBJ1-2; D unresolved. Germline CDR1 LGHDT, CDR2 YNNKEL (reference sequence). The CDR3 extends over 11 amino acids. Trimming removed 0 bases at V and 8 bases at J, with 4 bases between. This CDR3 reads CASSQDYGYTF. CDR3 DNA: TGTGCCAGCAGCCAAGATTACGGCTACACCTTC.

The CDR3 DNA sequence: TGCGCCAGCAGTGAGTCAGGGAGGGGAAAGCAGTACTTC. As protein: CASSESGRGKQYF. The chain combines TRBV10-1 with TRBJ2-7; 7 bases align to TRBD2. Trimming took 0 bases from V and 8 from J; bases not matched to a gene: 4. Germline V lookup: CDR1 WNHNN, CDR2 SYGVQD (reference sequence). The CDR3 has 13 amino acids.

J is TRBJ2-3 and V is TRBV24-1; D unresolved. V lost 7 bases to trimming and J lost 2 bases, with 9 bases between them. This CDR3 spans 13 amino acids. Germline CDR1 is KGHDR and CDR2 is SFDVKD. In nucleotides, the CDR3 is TGTGCCACCAGATCCGGGCCCACAGATACGCAGTATTTT. This codes for CATRSGPTDTQYF.

The chain uses TRBV3-1 (or the pseudogene TRBV3-2) and TRBJ1-1, with D uncertain. The V end lost 3 bases, the J end lost 1 base, and 9 bases lay between the germline ends. The germline V gene encodes CDR1 LGHDT and CDR2 YNNKEL (reference sequence). The CDR3 is made up of 14 amino acids. CDR3 protein: CASSHSASNTEAFF. CDR3 DNA sequence: TGTGCCAGCAGCCATAGCGCCTCGAACACTGAAGCTTTCTTT.

The rearrangement joins TRBV7-2 to TRBJ1-3; D remains unclear. Germline V gives CDR1 SGHTA, CDR2 FQGNSA. The ends were cut back, 6 bases at V and 6 bases at J, with 12 bases in the middle. The CDR3 is 13 residues long. CDR3: CASSQNYLNTIYF. The CDR3 bases are TGTGCCAGCAGTCAAAACTATCTAAACACCATATATTTT.

This clone was counted between two and nine times. The chain carries TRBV21-1 and TRBJ2-1; the D call TRBD2 from the table was never checked on the DNA. TRBV21-1 represents a pseudogene. The CDR3 is 13 residues long. The CDR3 nucleotides are TGTGCCAGCAGCAAAGAGCGGGGGCGCGGACAGTTCTTC. This translates into CASSKERGRGQFF.

The count of this clone is one. The chain's CDR3 is CASSLLTGANQPQHF. DNA for the CDR3: TGTGCCAGCAGCTTATTGACAGGGGCTAATCAGCCCCAGCATTTT. This chain links TRBV7-8 with TRBJ1-5; 8 nucleotides match TRBD1. Germline CDR1 is SGHVS and CDR2 is FQNEAQ. The trim removed 2 bases at V and 4 bases at J, leaving 4 bases unmatched. The CDR3 is 15 residues long.

J is TRBJ1-2 and V is TRBV19; D is ambiguous. Germline assignment: CDR1 LNHDA and CDR2 SQIVND (reference sequence). V was cut by 8 bases and J by 8 bases, with 9 bases left in between. There are 10 residues in the CDR3. CDR3 amino acids: CASYESGYTF. The CDR3 nucleotides are TGTGCCAGTTATGAAAGCGGCTACACCTTC.